This TCR beta chain appears in the sequencing data of a study of neurological immune-mediated disorders. Stated time point: longitudinal time-point 3. Unsorted libraries were derived from 2 million PBMCs stored at -80 C. The cDNA was synthesized by 5'RACE incorporating 10-nucleotide random UMIs. TCRdb redid the calling of the 5' RACE reads with MiXCR, one entry per CDR3 protein. The sample includes 45,000 to 60,000 distinct CDR3 sequences, about 12% of them seen just once. This clonotype showed up many times. Germline lookup yields CDR1 SGHRS and CDR2 YFSETQ. CDR3 size: 11 residues. V lost 0 bases, J lost 5 bases, and 2 bases lay in between.

The source is a male donor with HTLV-1-associated myelopathy (HAM/TSP). The sample taken for sequencing was PBMCs. The genes are TRBV5-1 and TRBJ2-5; D is uncertain. The CDR3 protein is CASSLVETQYF. In nucleotides, the CDR3 is TGCGCCAGCAGCTTGGTGGAGACCCAGTACTTC.